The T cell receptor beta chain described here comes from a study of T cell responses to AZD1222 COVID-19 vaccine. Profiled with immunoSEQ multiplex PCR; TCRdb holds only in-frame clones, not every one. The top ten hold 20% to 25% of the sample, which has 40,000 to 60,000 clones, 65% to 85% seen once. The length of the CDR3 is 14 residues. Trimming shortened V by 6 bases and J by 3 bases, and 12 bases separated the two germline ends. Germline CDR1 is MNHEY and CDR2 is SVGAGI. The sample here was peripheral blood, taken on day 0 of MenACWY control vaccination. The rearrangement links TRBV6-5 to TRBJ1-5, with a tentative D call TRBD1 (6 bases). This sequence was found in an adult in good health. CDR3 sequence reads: CASSTGIHNQPQHF. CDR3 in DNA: TGTGCCAGCAGCACAGGGATCCACAATCAGCCCCAGCATTTT.